The T cell receptor (beta chain) under discussion was sequenced for a study of CD8 T cells in Susac syndrome. On this clonotype: No antigen is known for it.

V lost 4 bases and J 5 bases, leaving 18 bases between the germline ends. The CDR3 has 15 residues. Germline V gene sequence: CDR1 LGHNA, CDR2 YNFKEQ. Whole-study results and caveats: The authors acknowledged that the study's TCR sequencing and HLA analysis involved relatively few individuals.

With random hexamers, roughly 0.45 to 1 ug RNA was reverse transcribed. An immunoSEQ multiplex PCR amplified TCR beta CDR3 over 54 Vbeta and 13 Jbeta. Via MiXCR, TCRdb re-called the immunoSEQ multiplex PCR reads, giving one row per CDR3 protein. The table has approximately 150,000 distinct CDR3 sequences, about 92% seen once. This receptor was obtained from a human donor in good health. Sequenced material: CD4+ T cells from PBMCs. The chain couples TRBV4-2 to TRBJ2-7; D assignment may be TRBD1 or TRBD2 (5 bases each). This chain's CDR3 is CASSLTGTAVNEQYF. CDR3 nucleotides: TGTGCCAGCAGCCTCACCGGGACGGCTGTCAACGAGCAGTACTTC.